This TCR beta chain was retrieved from a study of CD8 T cells in ankylosing spondylitis. Germline V CDR1 and CDR2: SEHNR, FQNEAQ (reference sequence). Trimming stripped 3 bases from V and 10 bases from J, with 9 bases between. The CDR3 has 11 residues. This clonotype was detected only a few times. TCRdb reanalysed the 5' RACE reads using MiXCR and keeps one entry per CDR3 protein. This table has some 220,000 distinct CDR3 sequences, approximately 8.4% appearing once. The rearrangement links TRBV7-9 to TRBJ1-2, with D hard to call. This TCR was recovered from a female donor with ankylosing spondylitis or in good health (not recorded which). The sample was blood, either unsorted or a sorted T cell fraction (not recorded which). The CDR3: CASSFRRNYTF. CDR3 DNA: TGTGCCAGCAGCTTCAGAAGGAACTACACCTTC.